The present T cell receptor (beta chain) was sequenced within a study of post-analysis software for immune sequencing data. General study findings and limits: Pronounced co-clustering by F measure was evident among identically batched samples. When compared against controls, multiple sclerosis patients showed significantly lower normalized Chao1 diversity. Comparison of patients with controls showed about 5 TRBV segments more frequent in patients, TRBV5-6, TRBV5-1 and TRBV20-1 among them.

TCR beta cDNA libraries included unique molecular identifiers. With roughly 1 to 10 million T cells as the source, a few hundred thousand cDNA molecules resulted. TCRdb ran MiXCR on the PCR reads and lists one entry per CDR3 protein. This repertoire shows hundreds of thousands of distinct CDR3 sequences, 55% to 60% found once; its top ten account for over 9%. J was trimmed by 5 bases and V by 4 bases; bases with no gene match: 9. Germline V lookup: CDR1 SGHRS, CDR2 YFSETQ. This CDR3 has 15 residues. Turning to this clonotype: Its antigen is currently unknown.

The clonotype comes from a girl aged 2-10 years with multiple sclerosis. What was sequenced was blood. This chain uses TRBV5-1 with TRBJ2-7; 10 positions match TRBD2. CDR3 sequence reads: CASSPTSGAPHEQYF. The CDR3 DNA follows: TGCGCCAGCAGCCCCACTAGCGGGGCCCCCCACGAGCAGTACTTC.